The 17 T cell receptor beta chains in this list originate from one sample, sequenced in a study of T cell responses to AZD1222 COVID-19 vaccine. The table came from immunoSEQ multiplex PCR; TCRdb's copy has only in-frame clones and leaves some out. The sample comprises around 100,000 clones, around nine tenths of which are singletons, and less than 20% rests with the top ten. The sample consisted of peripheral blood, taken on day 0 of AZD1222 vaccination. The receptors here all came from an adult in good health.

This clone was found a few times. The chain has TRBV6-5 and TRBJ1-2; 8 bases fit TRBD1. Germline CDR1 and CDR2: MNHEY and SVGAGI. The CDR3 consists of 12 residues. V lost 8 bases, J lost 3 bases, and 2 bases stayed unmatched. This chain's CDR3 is CASVTGDYGYTF. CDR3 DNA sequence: TGTGCCAGCGTGACAGGGGACTATGGCTACACCTTC.

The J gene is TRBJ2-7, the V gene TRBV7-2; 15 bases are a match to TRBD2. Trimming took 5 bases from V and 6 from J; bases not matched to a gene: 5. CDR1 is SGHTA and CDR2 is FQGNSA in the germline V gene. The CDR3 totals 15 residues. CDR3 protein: CASSPGLAGGGEQYF. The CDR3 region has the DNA TGTGCCAGCAGCCCGGGACTAGCGGGAGGAGGCGAGCAGTACTTC.

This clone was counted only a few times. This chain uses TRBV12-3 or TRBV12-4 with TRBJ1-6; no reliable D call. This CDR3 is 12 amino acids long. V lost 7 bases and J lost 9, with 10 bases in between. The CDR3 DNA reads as TGTGCCAGCACCACAAATATTTCACCCCTCCACTTT. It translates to CASTTNISPLHF.

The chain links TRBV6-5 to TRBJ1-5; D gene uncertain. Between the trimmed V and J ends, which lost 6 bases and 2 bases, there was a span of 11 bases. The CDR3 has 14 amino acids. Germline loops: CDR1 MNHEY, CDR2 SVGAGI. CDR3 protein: CASSQDGGNQPQHF. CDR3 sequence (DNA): TGTGCCAGCAGCCAGGACGGGGGCAATCAGCCCCAGCATTTT.

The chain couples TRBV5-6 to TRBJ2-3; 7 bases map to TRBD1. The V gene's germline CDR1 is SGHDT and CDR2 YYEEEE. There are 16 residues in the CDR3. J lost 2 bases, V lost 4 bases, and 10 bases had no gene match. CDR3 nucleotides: TGTGCCAGCAGCCTCCGACAGGGAGAGAACACAGATACGCAGTATTTT. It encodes CASSLRQGENTDTQYF.

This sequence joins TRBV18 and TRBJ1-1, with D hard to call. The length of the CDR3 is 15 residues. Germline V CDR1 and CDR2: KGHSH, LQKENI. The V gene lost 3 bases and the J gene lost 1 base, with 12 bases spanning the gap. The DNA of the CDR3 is TGTGCCAGCTCACCCTACTCGGGCACGAACACTGAAGCTTTCTTT. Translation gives CASSPYSGTNTEAFF.

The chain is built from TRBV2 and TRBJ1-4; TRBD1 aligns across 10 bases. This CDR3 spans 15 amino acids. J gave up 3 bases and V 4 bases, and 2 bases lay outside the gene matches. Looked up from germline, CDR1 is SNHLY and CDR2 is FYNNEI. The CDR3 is CASSAGQGANEKLFF. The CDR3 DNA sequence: TGTGCCAGCAGTGCCGGACAGGGGGCTAATGAAAAACTGTTTTTT. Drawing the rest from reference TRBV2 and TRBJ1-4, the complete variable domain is EPEVTQTPSHQVTQMGQEVILRCVPISNHLYFYWYRQILGQKVEFLVSFYNNEISEKSEIFDDQFSVERPDGSNFTLKIRSTKLEDSAMYFCASSAGQGANEKLFFGSGTQLSVL.

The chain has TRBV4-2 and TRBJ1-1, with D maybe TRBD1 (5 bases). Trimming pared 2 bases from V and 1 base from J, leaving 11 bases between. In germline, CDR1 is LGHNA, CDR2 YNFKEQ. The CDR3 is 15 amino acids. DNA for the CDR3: TGTGCCAGCAGCCAACCCGGGACGGAGAACACTGAAGCTTTCTTT. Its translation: CASSQPGTENTEAFF.

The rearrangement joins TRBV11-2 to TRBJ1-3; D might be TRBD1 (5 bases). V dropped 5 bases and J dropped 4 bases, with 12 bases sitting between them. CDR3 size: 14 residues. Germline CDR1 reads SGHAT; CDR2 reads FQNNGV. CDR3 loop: CASSRGGIGNTIYF. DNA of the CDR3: TGTGCCAGCAGCCGGGGGGGAATCGGAAACACCATATATTTT.

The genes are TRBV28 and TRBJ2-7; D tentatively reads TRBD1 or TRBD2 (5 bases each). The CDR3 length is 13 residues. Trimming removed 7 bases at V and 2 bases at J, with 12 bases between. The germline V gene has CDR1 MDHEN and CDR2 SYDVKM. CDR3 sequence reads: CASTPGQPYEQYF. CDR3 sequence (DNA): TGTGCCAGCACCCCGGGGCAGCCCTACGAGCAGTACTTC.

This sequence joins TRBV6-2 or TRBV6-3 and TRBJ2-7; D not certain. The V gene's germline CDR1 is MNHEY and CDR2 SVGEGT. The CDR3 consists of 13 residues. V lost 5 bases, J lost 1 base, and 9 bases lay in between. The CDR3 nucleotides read TGTGCCAGCAGTGATAGTGCATCCTACGAGCAGTACTTC. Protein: CASSDSASYEQYF.

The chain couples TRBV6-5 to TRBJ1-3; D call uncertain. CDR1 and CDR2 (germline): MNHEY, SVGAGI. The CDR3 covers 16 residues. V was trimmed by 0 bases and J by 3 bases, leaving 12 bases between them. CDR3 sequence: CASSYSGVGSGNTIYF. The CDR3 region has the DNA TGTGCCAGCAGTTACTCGGGCGTAGGGAGTGGAAACACCATATATTTT.

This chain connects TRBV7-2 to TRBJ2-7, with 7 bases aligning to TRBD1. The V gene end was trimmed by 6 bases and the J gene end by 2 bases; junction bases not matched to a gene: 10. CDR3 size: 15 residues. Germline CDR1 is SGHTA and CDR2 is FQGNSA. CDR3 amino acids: CASRIRQGPTYEQYF. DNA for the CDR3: TGTGCCAGCAGAATAAGACAGGGTCCGACCTACGAGCAGTACTTC. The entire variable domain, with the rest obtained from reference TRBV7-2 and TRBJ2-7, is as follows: GAGVSQSPSNKVTEKGKDVELRCDPISGHTALYWYRQSLGQGLEFLIYFQGNSAPDKSGLPSDRFSAERTGGSVSTLTIQRTQQEDSAVYLCASRIRQGPTYEQYFGPGTRLTVT.

The CDR3 DNA reads as TGTGCCAGCAGTGGGGGACAGGGTAAATCCTACGAGCAGTACTTC. It translates to CASSGGQGKSYEQYF. The rearrangement links TRBV7-2 to TRBJ2-7, with 9 bases fitting TRBD1. Germline V gene data show CDR1 as SGHTA and CDR2 as FQGNSA. The CDR3 has 15 residues. After removal of 6 bases from V and 1 base from J, the junction contained 7 bases not matched to a gene.

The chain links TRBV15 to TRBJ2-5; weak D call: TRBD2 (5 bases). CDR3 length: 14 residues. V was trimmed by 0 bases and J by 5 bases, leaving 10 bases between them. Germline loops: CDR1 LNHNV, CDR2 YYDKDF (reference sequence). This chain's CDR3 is CATSRDLGEETQYF. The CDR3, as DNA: TGTGCCACCAGCAGAGATCTTGGGGAGGAGACCCAGTACTTC.

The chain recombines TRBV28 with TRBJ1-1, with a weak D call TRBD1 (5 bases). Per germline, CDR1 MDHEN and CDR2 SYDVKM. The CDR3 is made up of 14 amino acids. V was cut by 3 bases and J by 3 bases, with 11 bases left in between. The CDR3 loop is CASSFTGVDTEAFF. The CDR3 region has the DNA TGTGCCAGCAGTTTTACAGGAGTGGACACTGAAGCTTTCTTT.

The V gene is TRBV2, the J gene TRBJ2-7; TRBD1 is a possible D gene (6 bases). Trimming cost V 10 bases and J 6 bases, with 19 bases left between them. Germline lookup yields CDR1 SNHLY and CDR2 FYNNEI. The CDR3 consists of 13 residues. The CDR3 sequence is CATSRDTFGEQYF. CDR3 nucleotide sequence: TGTGCCACTTCCCGGGACACATTCGGCGAGCAGTACTTC.